A single sample gave rise to the 25 T cell receptor beta chains below, sequenced in a study of OX40 agonist ivuxolimab in advanced cancers. Assay: immunoSEQ multiplex PCR; the TCRdb copy retains only in-frame clones and omits some. In the table there are about 88,000 clones, more than 80% of which are singletons. This material consisted of CD4+ or CD8+ T cells sorted from blood, taken in a trial of the OX40 agonist ivuxolimab. The receptors derive from an adult with an advanced solid tumor such as melanoma, head and neck, liver or kidney cancer.

The rearrangement joins TRBV5-6 to TRBJ1-5, with D possibly being TRBD1 (6 bases). V gave up 4 bases and J gave up 6 bases, with 11 bases separating them. CDR1 is SGHDT, CDR2 YYEEEE, per germline. CDR3 length equals 13 residues. CDR3 amino acids: CASSGQLGQPQHF. CDR3 nucleotides: TGTGCCAGCAGCGGACAGTTAGGTCAGCCCCAGCATTTT.

The genes are TRBV18 and TRBJ2-6; D is perhaps TRBD2 (5 bases). In germline, CDR1 is KGHSH, CDR2 LQKENI. This CDR3 is 19 amino acids long. V was trimmed by 2 bases and J by 2 bases, leaving 19 bases between them. CDR3 sequence reads: CASSPFPAGSDAGANVLTF. CDR3 DNA: TGTGCCAGCTCACCATTTCCTGCGGGTTCCGACGCTGGGGCCAACGTCCTGACTTTC. Full variable domain (missing parts from reference TRBV18 and TRBJ2-6): NAGVMQNPRHLVRRRGQEARLRCSPMKGHSHVYWYRQLPEEGLKFMVYLQKENIIDESGMPKERFSAEFPKEGPSILRIQQVVRGDSAAYFCASSPFPAGSDAGANVLTFGAGSRLTVL.

The rearrangement uses TRBV7-9 and TRBJ1-4; D is unclear. The V gene's germline CDR1 is SEHNR and CDR2 FQNEAQ (reference sequence). The CDR3 has 15 residues. Trimming left V 5 bases short and J 8 bases short, with 18 bases between. CDR3 protein: CASSPRAVVGEKLFF. Written as DNA, the CDR3 is TGTGCCAGCAGCCCTAGGGCAGTTGTAGGAGAAAAACTGTTTTTT. The whole variable domain, remainder taken from reference TRBV7-9 and TRBJ1-4, is DTGVSQNPRHKITKRGQNVTFRCDPISEHNRLYWYRQTLGQGPEFLTYFQNEAQLEKSRLLSDRFSAERPKGSFSTLEIQRTEQGDSAMYLCASSPRAVVGEKLFFGSGTQLSVL.

This chain links TRBV10-3 with TRBJ2-5; TRBD1 aligns across 9 bases. V dropped 7 bases and J dropped 5; count of bases not matched to a gene: 14. Germline V gene data show CDR1 as ENHRY and CDR2 as SYGVKD. This CDR3 has 16 amino acids. The CDR3 spells CAIISGTGSFRETQYF. As DNA, the CDR3 is TGTGCCATCATCTCCGGGACAGGGAGTTTCCGGGAGACCCAGTACTTC.

The genes are TRBV7-9 and TRBJ1-1, with 7 bases aligning to TRBD1. J lost 1 base, V lost 4 bases, and 0 bases had no gene match. This CDR3 has 13 residues. Germline lookup yields CDR1 SEHNR and CDR2 FQNEAQ (reference sequence). CDR3 DNA sequence: TGTGCCAGCAGCTGGGACAGGAACACTGAAGCTTTCTTT. Its protein product is CASSWDRNTEAFF.

This clone was found many times. The rearrangement joins TRBV30 to TRBJ1-3; D ambiguous. This CDR3 has 13 residues. V lost 0 bases to trimming and J lost 1 base, with 4 bases between them. CDR1 is GTSNPN, CDR2 SVGIG, per germline (reference sequence). The CDR3 DNA reads TGTGCCTGGAGTGTTCGTTCTGGAAACACCATATATTTT. Its protein is CAWSVRSGNTIYF.

The chain links TRBV5-8 to TRBJ1-2; 8 nucleotides match TRBD1. Germline CDR1 SGHTS, CDR2 YDEGEE. The CDR3 has 13 residues. V was clipped by 5 bases and J by 8 bases; unmatched bases: 8. The CDR3 region is CASRGTGRHGYTF. The CDR3 region has the DNA TGTGCCAGCAGAGGGACAGGTCGACACGGCTACACCTTC.

The V gene is TRBV7-9, the J gene TRBJ2-1; D may be TRBD2 (5 bases). This CDR3 is 14 amino acids long. V was pared by 0 bases and J by 4 bases, with 7 bases between. Germline assignment: CDR1 SEHNR and CDR2 FQNEAQ (reference sequence). CDR3 loop: CASSLATGYNEQFF. The CDR3 DNA reads TGTGCCAGCAGCTTAGCAACGGGGTACAATGAGCAGTTCTTC.

The rearrangement links TRBV4-1 to TRBJ2-1; 11 bases map to TRBD2. This CDR3 contains 17 residues. Germline loops: CDR1 MGHRA, CDR2 YSYEKL. Losses at the gene ends were 4 bases for V and 3 bases for J; bases not matched to a gene: 8. The CDR3 DNA follows: TGCGCCAGCAGCCCTCGACTAGCGGGGACCCTCTACAATGAGCAGTTCTTC. It specifies CASSPRLAGTLYNEQFF.

The rearrangement links TRBV27 to TRBJ2-6; 7 nucleotides agree with TRBD1. Germline V gives CDR1 MNHEY, CDR2 SMNVEV (reference sequence). J was trimmed by 0 bases and V by 6 bases; bases with no gene match: 8. The CDR3 is made up of 17 amino acids. As DNA, the CDR3 is TGTGCCAGCAGATCGGGACAGACTAACTCTGGGGCCAACGTCCTGACTTTC. As protein: CASRSGQTNSGANVLTF.

V gene TRBV7-9 combines with J gene TRBJ2-3; maybe TRBD2 (6 bases). V lost 3 bases and J 0 bases, leaving 10 bases between the germline ends. This CDR3 contains 15 residues. The germline V gene encodes CDR1 SEHNR and CDR2 FQNEAQ (reference sequence). This CDR3 is CASSLEGPSTDTQYF. Written as DNA, the CDR3 is TGTGCCAGCAGCTTGGAGGGACCTAGCACAGATACGCAGTATTTT.

The chain recombines TRBV7-9 with TRBJ2-1; no reliable D call. The germline V gene has CDR1 SEHNR and CDR2 FQNEAQ (reference sequence). Trimming stripped 1 base from V and 8 bases from J, with 3 bases between. The length of the CDR3 is 11 residues. This CDR3 is CASSLDHEQFF. For the CDR3, the DNA is TGTGCCAGCAGCTTAGACCATGAGCAGTTCTTC.

The gene calls are TRBV7-9 and TRBJ2-2, with 7 bases identical to TRBD2. The length of the CDR3 is 16 residues. Germline V gene data show CDR1 as SEHNR and CDR2 as FQNEAQ (reference sequence). J was trimmed by 2 bases and V by 0 bases; bases with no gene match: 3. The CDR3 DNA reads TGTGCCAGCAGCTTAGCAGCGGGGCTTAACACCGGGGAGCTGTTTTTT. Its translation: CASSLAAGLNTGELFF.

The chain recombines TRBV5-1 with TRBJ1-4; D is unclear. The CDR3 sequence is 15 residues long. The germline V and J ends were trimmed by 4 bases and 5 bases, with 15 bases remaining between them. CDR1 and CDR2 from the germline V gene are SGHRS and YFSETQ. The CDR3 spells CASSLGSNQNEKLFF. The CDR3 DNA is TGCGCCAGCAGCCTGGGGAGTAACCAAAATGAAAAACTGTTTTTT.

This clone was seen more than once but under ten times. The rearrangement joins TRBV30 to TRBJ1-1; D not resolved. Trimming cost V 0 bases and J 3 bases, with 5 bases left between them. The CDR3 has 12 residues. Germline CDR1 is GTSNPN and CDR2 is SVGIG (reference sequence). CDR3 loop: CAWSVRYTEAFF. CDR3 nucleotides: TGTGCCTGGAGTGTACGGTACACTGAAGCTTTCTTT.

The genes are TRBV2 and TRBJ1-2; D is undetermined. The CDR3 contains 14 residues. The V end lost 4 bases, the J end lost 0 bases, and 9 bases lay between the germline ends. Per the germline V gene, CDR1 is SNHLY and CDR2 is FYNNEI. The CDR3 region has the DNA TGTGCCAGCAGTGCGACTTTACCTAACTATGGCTACACCTTC. This gives the protein CASSATLPNYGYTF.

The V and J genes are TRBV5-1 and TRBJ2-2; 7 nucleotides align to TRBD1. The germline V gene has CDR1 SGHRS and CDR2 YFSETQ. Germline trimming cut 3 bases from V and 1 base from J; bases unmatched to any gene: 3. CDR3 length: 15 amino acids. The CDR3 loop is CASSSRDRNTGELFF. CDR3 bases: TGCGCCAGCAGCTCCCGGGACAGGAACACCGGGGAGCTGTTTTTT.

This clone has just one count. The chain combines TRBV10-3 with TRBJ2-1; 8 nucleotides match TRBD1. The junction had 5 bases not matched to a gene; V was cut back by 6 bases and J by 1 base. The germline CDR1 and CDR2 sequences are ENHRY and SYGVKD. The CDR3 spans 15 residues. In DNA, the CDR3 is TGTGCCATCAGCGGACAGGGAACTTCCTACAATGAGCAGTTCTTC. Residues: CAISGQGTSYNEQFF.

The table lists this clone with a count of one. This rearrangement joins TRBV5-8 to TRBJ2-5, with D uncertain. Germline lookup yields CDR1 SGHTS and CDR2 YDEGEE. V lost 1 base to trimming and J lost 2 bases, with 15 bases between them. The CDR3 runs to 16 residues. The CDR3 DNA sequence: TGTGCCAGCAGCTTGAGATTGGGGAAACAACAAGAGACCCAGTACTTC. Protein sequence: CASSLRLGKQQETQYF.

This clone occurred a few times. The rearrangement uses TRBV15 and TRBJ2-5; D is ambiguous. The germline CDR1 and CDR2 sequences are LNHNV and YYDKDF (reference sequence). This CDR3 has 14 amino acids. The V end was cut by 1 base, the J end by 5 bases, with 11 bases between. The DNA of the CDR3 is TGTGCCACCAGCAGAGTGGCTATCCGGGAGACCCAGTACTTC. This encodes CATSRVAIRETQYF.

The rearrangement links TRBV4-3 to TRBJ2-2; possibly TRBD2 for D (6 bases). The CDR3 runs to 15 residues. Per the germline V gene, CDR1 is LGHNA and CDR2 is YSLEER. The V gene lost 0 bases and the J gene lost 6 bases, with 11 bases spanning the gap. In DNA, the CDR3 is TGCGCCAGCAGCCAAGAAGGGAGGTTTCCCGGGGAGCTGTTTTTT. Translation: CASSQEGRFPGELFF.

The DNA for the CDR3 is TGTGCCAGCAGCTCATACCAACGGGGGGGCTTAAGGGAGCAGTTCTTC. Amino acid sequence: CASSSYQRGGLREQFF. V and J are TRBV7-9 and TRBJ2-1; 8 nucleotides line up with TRBD2. CDR1 SEHNR and CDR2 FQNEAQ come from the germline V gene (reference sequence). Losses at the gene ends were 4 bases for V and 10 bases for J; bases not matched to a gene: 15. The CDR3 extends over 16 amino acids.

The chain is built from TRBV5-4 and TRBJ1-6; TRBD1 aligns across 7 bases. Germline loops: CDR1 SGHNT, CDR2 YYREEE (reference sequence). CDR3 size: 15 residues. V was pared by 0 bases and J by 8 bases, with 5 bases of the junction left unmatched. The CDR3 spells CASSLGGQIDSPLHF. In nucleotides, the CDR3 is TGTGCCAGCAGCTTGGGGGGACAGATTGATTCACCCCTCCACTTT.

The rearrangement joins TRBV7-2 to TRBJ2-3, with D uncertain. This CDR3 has 15 residues. V gave up 7 bases and J gave up 0 bases, with 14 bases separating them. CDR1 SGHTA and CDR2 FQGNSA come from the germline V gene. Written as DNA, the CDR3 is TGTGCCAGCACCCCTAAGGCGGCTAGCACAGATACGCAGTATTTT. It encodes CASTPKAASTDTQYF.

This rearrangement joins TRBV6-5 to TRBJ2-3; D uncertain. The CDR3 has 14 amino acids. V dropped 6 bases and J dropped 4 bases, with 14 bases sitting between them. Germline CDR1 MNHEY, CDR2 SVGAGI. The chain's CDR3 is CASRTPGAADTQYF. CDR3 nucleotides: TGTGCCAGCAGGACCCCGGGTGCTGCAGATACGCAGTATTTT.